Detailed here is one T cell receptor (beta chain). Its antigen remains unidentified. The sample comes from a study of long-term antiretroviral therapy in people with HIV. immunoSEQ v3.0 was run at survey level. The data were produced by immunoSEQ multiplex PCR, yet TCRdb's version contains in-frame clones alone and is incomplete. The table lists 25,000 to 35,000 clones, 90% to 95% of them singletons. CDR1 is MNHNY, CDR2 SVGAGI, per germline (reference sequence). The CDR3 spans 13 residues. V was clipped by 6 bases and J by 2 bases, with 11 bases between them. Findings of the study overall: It was not possible to obtain data on ART adherence, viral resistance or therapy changes.

Each participant with HIV received care in the United States. Material: unsorted PBMCs, obtained approximately 7.1 years after starting antiretroviral therapy. The source is a man between 50 and 59 years old with HIV. V and J are TRBV6-6 and TRBJ2-7; the D is unclear. The CDR3 loop is CASRNSETYEQYF. CDR3 bases: TGTGCCAGCAGAAACAGCGAAACCTACGAGCAGTACTTC.